This is a list of T cell receptor beta chains from one sample in a study of shared clonotypes between healthy human individuals. The assay was immunoSEQ multiplex PCR, and TCRdb's table has in-frame clones only and misses some. This table has about 1.1 million clones, 70% to 85% appearing once. What was sequenced was memory CD4+ T cells from PBMCs. Receptors originate from a young man in good health. Some clones in this sample may be carry-over from other donors' samples. The CDR3 runs from the conserved cysteine through the conserved F or W. The D gene is left open where the match is weak. The listing skips clone size in some rows; elsewhere it reads once, few, many or a size class.

12 - TRBJ2-5 once TRBV19 CASSPRGETQYF TGTGCCAGTAGTCCCAGGGGAGAGACCCAGTACTTC
15 TRBD2 TRBJ2-7 few TRBV28 CASTDGTSGTLEQYF TGTGCCAGCACTGACGGGACTAGCGGGACGCTCGAGCAGTACTTC
14 - TRBJ2-7 - TRBV29-1 CSVGPLGGTYEQYF TGCAGCGTTGGACCCCTCGGGGGCACCTACGAGCAGTACTTC
14 - TRBJ1-2 - TRBV27 CASSLVGGNYGYTF TGTGCCAGCAGTTTAGTAGGGGGAAACTATGGCTACACCTTC
13 - TRBJ2-2 - TRBV30 CAWSVIGAGELFF TGTGCCTGGAGTGTAATCGGCGCCGGGGAGCTGTTTTTT
14 - TRBJ2-1 - TRBV7-8 CASSPNLQGDEQFF TGTGCCAGCAGCCCGAACCTCCAGGGTGATGAGCAGTTCTTC
16 - TRBJ2-3 - TRBV5-4 CASSNKQRTSTDTQYF TGTGCCAGCAGCAATAAGCAGCGAACCTCTACAGATACGCAGTATTTT
15 - TRBJ2-5 - TRBV6-1 CASSELGEAGETQYF TGTGCCAGCAGTGAATTGGGTGAGGCGGGAGAGACCCAGTACTTC
14 TRBD1 TRBJ2-5 - TRBV7-3 CASSRTTGGETQYF TGTGCCAGCAGCCGAACCACAGGGGGAGAGACCCAGTACTTC
15 TRBD1 TRBJ2-3 - TRBV28 CASSIAQGASDTQYF TGTGCCAGCAGTATAGCGCAGGGGGCGTCGGATACGCAGTATTTT
16 - TRBJ2-3 - TRBV5-6 CASTLSLRESTDTQYF TGTGCCAGCACCCTCAGCTTAAGGGAAAGCACAGATACGCAGTATTTT
14 TRBD2 TRBJ2-7 - TRBV18 CASSPAGGPYEQYF TGTGCCAGCTCACCAGCGGGAGGGCCCTACGAGCAGTACTTC
15 - TRBJ1-5 - TRBV9 CASSVGVGANQPQHF TGTGCCAGCAGCGTAGGGGTTGGGGCCAATCAGCCCCAGCATTTT
15 TRBD2 TRBJ2-1 many TRBV6-5 CASRGLAGGGNEQFF TGTGCCAGCAGAGGACTAGCGGGAGGGGGGAATGAGCAGTTCTTC
13 - TRBJ2-1 - TRBV11-2 CASSSQGYNEQFF TGTGCCAGCAGCTCCCAGGGATACAATGAGCAGTTCTTC
14 TRBD1 TRBJ2-3 - TRBV5-1 CASSTRTGGDTQYF TGCGCCAGCAGCACGAGGACAGGGGGTGATACGCAGTATTTT
13 - TRBJ1-1 - TRBV5-1 CASSAQANTEAFF TGCGCCAGCAGCGCTCAAGCAAACACTGAAGCTTTCTTT
15 TRBD1 TRBJ1-2 - TRBV7-2 CASSLAATGGLGYTF TGTGCCAGCAGCTTAGCGGCGACAGGGGGCCTTGGCTACACCTTC
15 - TRBJ1-5 - TRBV7-2 CASSPNLNSNQPQHF TGTGCCAGCAGCCCCAACTTGAATAGCAATCAGCCCCAGCATTTT
15 TRBD2 TRBJ2-7 - TRBV6-1 CAGTAGGRGIYEQYF TGTGCCGGAACAGCGGGAGGGCGGGGTATTTACGAGCAGTACTTC
15 - TRBJ1-1 few TRBV16 CASSLRVGGGTEAFF TGTGCCAGCAGCCTCCGTGTTGGGGGCGGCACTGAAGCTTTCTTT
15 - TRBJ1-1 - TRBV5-4 CASSFMVSGGAEAFF TGTGCCAGCAGCTTCATGGTTTCGGGAGGGGCTGAAGCTTTCTTT
14 - TRBJ2-1 - TRBV29-1 CSVARGETYNEQFF TGCAGCGTTGCTAGGGGAGAAACCTACAATGAGCAGTTCTTC
12 - TRBJ2-7 - TRBV7-9 CASSLSENEQYF TGTGCCAGCAGCTTATCGGAGAACGAGCAGTACTTC
16 - TRBJ1-1 - TRBV4-2 CASSRPPGQLNTEAFF TGTGCCAGCAGCCGACCCCCCGGACAATTGAACACTGAAGCTTTCTTT
15 TRBD1 TRBJ2-2 few TRBV7-2 CASSSKQGSTGELFF TGTGCCAGCAGCTCGAAACAGGGGTCCACCGGGGAGCTGTTTTTT
17 - TRBJ1-5 few TRBV27 CASSRPSGHYSNQPQHF TGTGCCAGCAGTCGACCATCGGGGCACTATAGCAATCAGCCCCAGCATTTT
11 - TRBJ1-2 - TRBV20-1 CSAGGFYGYTF TGCAGTGCTGGTGGGTTCTATGGCTACACCTTC
13 - TRBJ2-7 - TRBV28 CASTPGRRPEQYF TGTGCCAGCACCCCGGGACGCCGGCCCGAGCAGTACTTC
13 - TRBJ2-1 - TRBV6-5 CASRLRSYNEQFF TGTGCCAGCAGGTTACGCTCCTACAATGAGCAGTTCTTC
12 - TRBJ1-3 - TRBV19 CARPGGGDTIYF TGTGCCAGGCCCGGGGGGGGTGACACCATATATTTT